The 21 T cell receptor beta chains reported below all come from one sample, sequenced in a study of spatial heterogeneity in lung cancer. The time point was: blood at routine non-recurrence follow-up after resection. TCRdb re-derived calls from the 5' RACE reads in MiXCR, one entry per CDR3 protein. This sample yields about 46,000 distinct CDR3 sequences, of which roughly 10% are seen a single time; around 32% belongs to the top ten. The sequencing used PBMCs, collected at follow-up. These receptors all come from a male donor with early-stage non-small cell lung cancer.

This clonotype has only a few counts. V gene TRBV29-1 combines with J gene TRBJ2-2; D perhaps matches TRBD1 (6 bases). The CDR3 runs to 14 residues. V lost 6 bases, J lost 3 bases, and 14 bases lay in between. Germline assignment: CDR1 SQVTM and CDR2 ANQGSEA. The CDR3 DNA reads TGCAGCGTGGGAGACAGGAGCGACACCGGGGAGCTGTTTTTT. Its protein product is CSVGDRSDTGELFF.

This clonotype was recorded many times. J is TRBJ2-2 and V is TRBV6-5, with 10 bases that match TRBD2. CDR3 length equals 15 residues. The germline gives CDR1 MNHEY, CDR2 SVGAGI. Trimming removed 7 bases from V and 9 bases from J; junction bases left unmatched: 11. CDR3 sequence reads: CASTRREAGGRELFF. The CDR3 region has the DNA TGTGCCAGCACCCGACGCGAAGCGGGAGGGCGGGAGCTGTTTTTT.

The sample holds many counts of this clonotype. This chain uses TRBV6-2 or TRBV6-3 with TRBJ2-3; no definite D call. Per germline, CDR1 MNHEY and CDR2 SVGEGT. The CDR3 loop spans 14 amino acids. V lost 2 bases, J lost 0 bases, and 6 bases lay in between. CDR3 region: CASSYSSSTDTQYF. The CDR3, as DNA: TGTGCCAGCAGTTACAGTTCTAGCACAGATACGCAGTATTTT.

This clonotype was seen at least ten times. V gene TRBV7-2 combines with J gene TRBJ2-7; TRBD1 aligns across 7 bases. J gave up 0 bases and V 5 bases, and 4 bases lay outside the gene matches. The germline V gene encodes CDR1 SGHTA and CDR2 FQGNSA. The CDR3 is 14 amino acids. This chain's CDR3 is CASSPQGSSYEQYF. CDR3 coding DNA: TGTGCCAGCAGCCCACAGGGGAGCTCCTACGAGCAGTACTTC. The full variable domain, rest sourced from reference TRBV7-2 and TRBJ2-7, is GAGVSQSPSNKVTEKGKDVELRCDPISGHTALYWYRQSLGQGLEFLIYFQGNSAPDKSGLPSDRFSAERTGGSVSTLTIQRTQQEDSAVYLCASSPQGSSYEQYFGPGTRLTVT.

At least ten counts were recorded for this clonotype. The V and J genes are TRBV6-1 and TRBJ2-7; tentatively, D is TRBD1 (6 bases). The CDR3 spans 13 residues. V gave up 3 bases and J gave up 6 bases, with 12 bases separating them. Germline V lookup: CDR1 MNHNS, CDR2 SASEGT. In nucleotides, the CDR3 is TGTGCCAGCAGTGATACAGGGACCAGCGAGCAGTACTTC. It encodes CASSDTGTSEQYF.

This rearrangement joins TRBV20-1 to TRBJ2-1; 10 nucleotides agree with TRBD1. The CDR3 is made up of 12 amino acids. The ends lost 6 bases at V and 8 bases at J; junction bases unmatched: 4. From germline, CDR1 is DFQATT and CDR2 SNEGSKA (reference sequence). The CDR3, as DNA: TGCAGTGCCCCGGACAGGGGGGATGAGCAGTTCTTC. It is translated as CSAPDRGDEQFF.

There are many counts of this clonotype. CDR3 bases: TGTGCCAGTAGTCCTCGAGGGGCAGAGTATTCGAACACTGAAGCTTTCTTT. This gives the protein CASSPRGAEYSNTEAFF. V gene TRBV19 combines with J gene TRBJ1-1, with D possibly matching TRBD1 (5 bases). From germline, CDR1 is LNHDA and CDR2 SQIVND (reference sequence). This CDR3 is 17 amino acids long. Trimming shortened V by 5 bases and J by 1 base, and 20 bases separated the two germline ends.

This clonotype came up a few times. The rearrangement joins TRBV3-1 to TRBJ2-3; TRBD2 aligns across 9 bases. V was clipped by 5 bases and J by 0 bases; unmatched bases: 12. This CDR3 contains 18 residues. Germline CDR1 reads LGHDT; CDR2 reads YNNKEL (reference sequence). CDR3 in DNA: TGTGCCAGCAGCAAGCGGGGGGCGGGGAGACCTAGCACAGATACGCAGTATTTT. Its translation: CASSKRGAGRPSTDTQYF.

This clonotype was observed a handful of times. V gene TRBV6-1 combines with J gene TRBJ1-2; D is perhaps TRBD1 (6 bases). Trimming took off 4 bases at V and 9 bases at J, with 15 bases between the two ends. The CDR3 has 13 residues. Per germline, CDR1 MNHNS and CDR2 SASEGT. CDR3 sequence (DNA): TGTGCCAGCAGTGGGAGGGGGTTTCTGAGCTACACCTTC. This sequence encodes CASSGRGFLSYTF.

V usage is TRBV9 and J usage is TRBJ1-2; no clear D gene. V was trimmed by 4 bases and J by 8 bases, leaving 15 bases between them. The germline V gene encodes CDR1 SGDLS and CDR2 YYNGEE. This CDR3 has 13 amino acids. For the CDR3, the DNA is TGTGCCAGCAGCCTATACGAGAGTGAAGGCTACACCTTC. This gives the protein CASSLYESEGYTF.

The chain uses TRBV29-1 and TRBJ2-3; possibly TRBD2 for D (5 bases). This CDR3 region has 16 residues. Looked up from germline, CDR1 is SQVTM and CDR2 is ANQGSEA. Trimming took 4 bases from V and 0 from J, leaving 17 bases between them. The CDR3 region is CSVVWASGISTDTQYF. CDR3 nucleotide sequence: TGCAGCGTTGTCTGGGCCAGCGGAATTAGCACAGATACGCAGTATTTT.

There are many counts of this clonotype. This rearrangement joins TRBV9 to TRBJ2-7; 7 bases are shared with TRBD2. Germline trimming cut 2 bases from V and 0 bases from J; bases unmatched to any gene: 5. Germline loops: CDR1 SGDLS, CDR2 YYNGEE. This CDR3 has 15 residues. The CDR3 nucleotides read TGTGCCAGCAGCGTCGGTCGCGGGAGCTCCTACGAGCAGTACTTC. As protein: CASSVGRGSSYEQYF.

Many counts were recorded for this clonotype. This chain links TRBV20-1 with TRBJ1-2; 7 nucleotides align to TRBD1. The length of the CDR3 is 15 residues. Germline V gene lookup returns CDR1 DFQATT and CDR2 SNEGSKA (reference sequence). After removal of 5 bases from V and 1 base from J, the junction contained 10 bases not matched to a gene. The CDR3 loop is CSAPARQGSNYGYTF. The CDR3 DNA follows: TGCAGTGCTCCAGCACGACAGGGTAGTAACTATGGCTACACCTTC.

This rearrangement joins TRBV27 to TRBJ2-1, with a weak D call TRBD2 (6 bases). V gave up 8 bases and J gave up 6 bases, with 26 bases separating them. The CDR3 covers 17 residues. Germline CDR1 is MNHEY and CDR2 is SMNVEV (reference sequence). The CDR3, as DNA: TGTGCCAGCTCGAACGGGGCTACGGGAGTGACGAGCAATGAGCAGTTCTTC. This gives the protein CASSNGATGVTSNEQFF.

V gene TRBV11-1 combines with J gene TRBJ1-6, with TRBD1 identical over 7 bases. V lost 1 base, J lost 8 bases, and 2 bases stayed unmatched. The CDR3 is 14 residues long. The germline V gene has CDR1 SGHAT and CDR2 FQDESV (reference sequence). In nucleotides, the CDR3 is TGTGCCAGCAGCTTAGGACAGGGTGATTCACCCCTCCACTTT. As protein: CASSLGQGDSPLHF.

This clonotype was counted many times. This chain connects TRBV15 to TRBJ2-1; 11 bases are a match to TRBD2. The CDR3 sequence is 16 residues long. The germline V gene has CDR1 LNHNV and CDR2 YYDKDF (reference sequence). The ends lost 4 bases at V and 7 bases at J; junction bases unmatched: 9. CDR3 sequence reads: CATSKSLAGGRNEQFF. DNA of the CDR3: TGTGCCACCAGCAAAAGTCTAGCGGGGGGACGGAATGAGCAGTTCTTC.

This clonotype was found many times. The chain links TRBV12-3 or TRBV12-4 to TRBJ2-5; D gene uncertain. The CDR3 is made up of 15 amino acids. Trimming took off 2 bases at V and 1 base at J, with 11 bases between the two ends. The CDR3 protein is CASSLSGPVQETQYF. CDR3 DNA: TGTGCCAGCAGTTTATCTGGGCCAGTCCAAGAGACCCAGTACTTC.

This sequence joins TRBV19 and TRBJ1-1; D unresolved. Deletions cut 5 bases from V and 8 bases from J, with 12 bases between. CDR3 length equals 12 residues. Per the germline V gene, CDR1 is LNHDA and CDR2 is SQIVND (reference sequence). The CDR3 DNA is TGTGCCAGTAGTTTACTACAGAGAGAAGCTTTCTTT. This encodes CASSLLQREAFF.

J is TRBJ2-3 and V is TRBV7-9; possible D gene TRBD2, 7 bases. Germline CDR1 and CDR2: SEHNR and FQNEAQ (reference sequence). V was pared by 2 bases and J by 6 bases, with 18 bases between. This CDR3 has 16 residues. This CDR3 is CASSLRVGGGLDTQYF. CDR3 sequence (DNA): TGTGCCAGCAGCTTAAGGGTAGGGGGAGGGCTGGATACGCAGTATTTT.

The chain combines TRBV7-8 with TRBJ2-1; the D is unclear. Looked up from germline, CDR1 is SGHVS and CDR2 is FQNEAQ. CDR3 length equals 16 residues. Trimming removed 4 bases from V and 0 bases from J, with 13 bases in between. The CDR3 sequence: CASSWWGGSSYNEQFF. The CDR3 bases are TGTGCCAGCAGCTGGTGGGGTGGTAGCTCCTACAATGAGCAGTTCTTC.

This clonotype was counted many times. The chain carries TRBV7-6 and TRBJ2-3; TRBD2 might be the D (5 bases). CDR1 and CDR2 from the germline V gene are SGHVS and FNYEAQ. CDR3 length equals 15 residues. The V end was cut by 1 base, the J end by 8 bases, with 16 bases between. The CDR3 spells CASSLEKLSAGTQYF. In nucleotides, the CDR3 is TGTGCCAGCAGCTTAGAAAAGCTCTCGGCGGGTACGCAGTATTTT.